This T cell receptor beta chain was captured in a study of T cells in Graves' hyperthyroidism and ophthalmopathy. Notes on the study in general: A model using 13 V-J features told ophthalmopathy apart from stable hyperthyroidism.

Amplified TCR beta CDR3 regions came from RNA transcripts. First-round RT-PCR targeting the TCR CDR3 was performed with the HTBI primer set. Using its own MiXCR run on the multiplex PCR reads, TCRdb lists one record per CDR3 protein. Of approximately 700,000 distinct CDR3 sequences in the sample, 16% are singletons; the top ten hold about 8.4%. The CDR3 has 16 amino acids. J was trimmed by 3 bases and V by 7 bases; bases with no gene match: 11. Germline V CDR1 and CDR2: MDHEN, SYDVKM. As regards this clonotype: Its antigen remains unknown.

Sequenced sample: blood. This chain links TRBV28 with TRBJ2-2, with 7 bases fitting TRBD2. This clonotype originated in a man aged 18-30 years with Graves' hyperthyroidism. The CDR3 DNA reads as TGTGCCAGCACCCTTTTGGGCGGGGGTCACACCGGGGAGCTGTTTTTT. This gives the protein CASTLLGGGHTGELFF. Looking up the rest from reference TRBV28 and TRBJ2-2 gives the full variable domain: DVKVTQSSRYLVKRTGEKVFLECVQDMDHENMFWYRQDPGLGLRLIYFSYDVKMKEKGDIPEGYSVSREKKERFSLILESASTNQTSMYLCASTLLGGGHTGELFFGEGSRLTVL.